This T cell receptor (beta chain) is drawn from a study of blood T cells in healthy people across ages. The CDR3 covers 13 residues. Germline V CDR1 and CDR2: SGHDN, FVKESK. V was shortened by 2 bases and J by 6 bases, with 11 bases between the two germline ends. The second PCR ran roughly 6 to 11 cycles with a sample-barcoded 5' primer and J-beta primers. In TCRdb, the 5' RACE reads were re-called with MiXCR into one record per CDR3 protein. The table has around 500,000 distinct CDR3 sequences, 40% to 50% seen once. Sequencing was performed on blood. The receptor was derived from an elderly man in good health. The J gene is TRBJ2-7, the V gene TRBV14; unclear D gene. The CDR3 protein is CASSQLQTGEQYF. Written as DNA, the CDR3 is TGTGCCAGCAGCCAACTCCAAACGGGCGAGCAGTACTTC.